This record concerns one T cell receptor beta chain sequence. This clone appeared a single time. No cognate antigen has been identified for it. No base quality information exists; no much larger clone differs at one position. Lesional scalp punch biopsies and peripheral blood were collected from alopecia areata patients. After PBMCs were isolated by density centrifugation and stained for CD3, CD4 and CD8, a FACSAria was used to sort CD4+ and CD8+ T cells. This sample is drawn from a study of CD8+ T cells in alopecia areata (dated by TCRdb to between 2018 and 2020). Looking at the study overall: Treated patients were enrolled in an open-label pilot trial of oral tofacitinib, 5 to 10 mg twice daily, for moderate-to-severe alopecia areata. Tofacitinib was given for 6 to 18 months, followed by 6 months of follow-up off drug to assess delayed response and recurrence. High-throughput TCRbeta sequencing was used to examine T cell clonal expansion in alopecia areata in both the C3H/HeJ mouse model and human patients. Scalp tissue and sorted CD4+ and CD8+ peripheral blood T cells from patchy and totalis/universalis alopecia areata patients and from healthy controls were covered by human TCRbeta sequencing. Biopsies were taken from tofacitinib-treated patients at baseline and again at 4 and 24 weeks into treatment, and several of those patients also had a later scalp biopsy. Scalp clonality was compared across normal scalp (n=4), patchy alopecia areata scalp (n=8), and alopecia totalis/universalis scalp (n=8). RNA came from the PAXgene miRNA kit for fixed scalp, the miRNeasy kit for PBMCs, and the RNeasy kit for mouse skin. immunoSEQ multiplex PCR using 35 Vbeta forward primers and 13 Jbeta reverse primers was used to amplify TCRbeta CDR3 regions.

Libraries were constructed by the immunoSEQ multiplex PCR assay. RNA was extracted from all samples and reverse transcribed into cDNA as template for TCR sequencing. First-strand cDNA was synthesized with SuperScript III using a 2:1 mix of oligo-dT and random hexamers. Amplification bias was assessed with a synthetic immune receptor repertoire, and residual bias was removed computationally. The original methods were these. Raw reads were preprocessed for error removal, and CDR3 was defined according to IMGT conventions as running from the conserved cysteine to phenylalanine. Clonality was calculated as 1 minus Shannon entropy normalized by log2 of the number of productive unique TCRs. Whether each scalp clone was CD4 or CD8 was inferred by checking scalp TCRbeta sequences against the CD4 and CD8 repertoires from sorted blood. TCRdb retrieved this table from immuneACCESS and kept in-frame rearrangements only. Not all clones are present; in checked studies, unresolved V genes account for under half, and no reason is known for the remainder. V, J and clone size are those of that table, while D and trimming were read from the DNA. In this sample the table shows about 91,000 clones, nearly 45% of which occur a single time. Of the sample, 0.79% falls within the top ten clones.

Between the V and J ends, shortened by 8 bases and 0 bases respectively, the junction contains 11 bases. The germline V gene (reference sequence) gives CDR1 as MNHEY and CDR2 as SMNVEV. The CDR3 covers 13 residues, taking in both the cysteine and the phenylalanine. Left in the record is the CDR3 DNA by itself, 39 bases read in frame from the first base. General conclusions and limits of the study: Compared with mice, TCR sequences shared between patients were less clear, possibly partly because of HLA diversity across the patient population. Resident alphabeta T cells in normal human skin are also sequenced, complicating scalp TCR repertoire analysis, unlike mouse skin dominated by gammadelta T cells. Compared with normal scalp, lesional scalp had higher clonality and more expanded CD8+ clones, particularly in alopecia totalis/universalis, a pattern that suggests antigenic drive.

The material sequenced was CD4+ T cells sorted from blood. The V and J genes are TRBV27 and TRBJ2-7; confidence is insufficient to name the D gene. The clonotype originates from a human donor with alopecia areata. CDR3 protein: CASPGPSSYEQYF. The DNA sequence is TGTGCCAGCCCCGGACCGAGCTCCTACGAGCAGTACTTC.